The 26 T cell receptor beta chains listed next were all sequenced from one sample in a study of cytomegalovirus exposure and HLA in healthy donors. 13 Jbeta primers and 60 Vbeta primers were used for the PCR. Libraries were prepared by immunoSEQ multiplex PCR; TCRdb keeps only in-frame clonotypes and omits some of them. Of some 130,000 clones listed, approximately 80% are singletons. The sequencing input was PBMCs. The receptors derive from a woman aged 18-29 years in good health and CMV-seronegative.

The CDR3 sequence: CASSEGSGVETQYF. CDR3 DNA sequence: TGTGCCAGTAGCGAGGGAAGCGGGGTGGAGACCCAGTACTTC. The chain joins TRBV19 to TRBJ2-5; TRBD2 matches 7 bases. Trimming removed 6 bases from V and 5 bases from J; junction bases left unmatched: 9. The CDR3 runs to 14 residues. Looked up from germline, CDR1 is LNHDA and CDR2 is SQIVND (reference sequence).

The rearrangement uses TRBV27 and TRBJ1-5; 7 bases match TRBD1. The CDR3 consists of 16 residues. J gave up 1 base and V 7 bases, and 10 bases lay outside the gene matches. Per germline, CDR1 MNHEY and CDR2 SMNVEV (reference sequence). CDR3 amino acids: CASTKYGTASNQPQHF. The CDR3 DNA is TGTGCCAGCACTAAGTACGGGACAGCGAGCAATCAGCCCCAGCATTTT.

The rearrangement joins TRBV7-9 to TRBJ1-5, with D perhaps matching TRBD1 (5 bases). Per germline, CDR1 SEHNR and CDR2 FQNEAQ (reference sequence). The CDR3 is made up of 15 amino acids. Deletions cut 1 base from V and 6 bases from J, with 13 bases between. CDR3 residues: CASSLDGGGGQPQHF. The DNA for the CDR3 is TGTGCCAGCAGCTTAGATGGTGGGGGGGGTCAGCCCCAGCATTTT.

The chain carries TRBV5-1 and TRBJ1-1; 8 bases line up with TRBD1. This CDR3 region has 15 residues. Looked up from germline, CDR1 is SGHRS and CDR2 is YFSETQ. After removal of 5 bases from V and 4 bases from J, the junction contained 10 bases not matched to a gene. CDR3 amino acids: CASSPETGEGTEAFF. The CDR3 bases are TGCGCCAGCAGTCCAGAGACAGGGGAGGGCACTGAAGCTTTCTTT.

The chain uses TRBV7-7 and TRBJ1-1, with D unresolved. The ends were cut back, 5 bases at V and 3 bases at J, with 10 bases in the middle. Germline assignment: CDR1 SSHAT and CDR2 FNYEAQ (reference sequence). The CDR3 contains 13 residues. CDR3 nucleotide sequence: TGTGCCAGCAGCCCTTGGAGGGACACTGAAGCTTTCTTT. Amino acids: CASSPWRDTEAFF.

The rearrangement joins TRBV7-9 to TRBJ2-1; 8 bases are shared with TRBD1. This CDR3 has 15 amino acids. In germline, CDR1 is SEHNR, CDR2 FQNEAQ (reference sequence). V trimming: 4 bases; J trimming: 4 bases; junction bases outside the gene matches: 6. The CDR3, as DNA: TGTGCCAGCAGCTACACAGGGGGTGATTACAATGAGCAGTTCTTC. As protein: CASSYTGGDYNEQFF.

V and J are TRBV7-8 and TRBJ1-4; TRBD1 agrees at 8 bases. Germline lookup yields CDR1 SGHVS and CDR2 FQNEAQ. The CDR3 runs 17 residues. V trimming: 5 bases; J trimming: 8 bases; junction bases outside the gene matches: 16. The CDR3 coding sequence is TGTGCCAGCAGCGCCCTTTCCCCGGACAGGGCGGACGAAAAACTGTTTTTT. As protein: CASSALSPDRADEKLFF.

This chain connects TRBV7-9 to TRBJ2-5, with 7 bases that match TRBD2. This CDR3 contains 14 residues. Germline CDR1 is SEHNR and CDR2 is FQNEAQ (reference sequence). J lost 2 bases, V lost 8 bases, and 8 bases had no gene match. The CDR3 coding sequence is TGTGCCAGCGACCGTACGGGGGGTCAAGAGACCCAGTACTTC. This sequence encodes CASDRTGGQETQYF.

V and J are TRBV9 and TRBJ2-5; 10 bases fit TRBD1. The CDR3 is 14 residues long. Germline trimming cut 5 bases from V and 5 bases from J; bases unmatched to any gene: 6. In germline, CDR1 is SGDLS, CDR2 YYNGEE. The CDR3 is CASSLGTGAETQYF. The DNA of the CDR3 is TGTGCCAGCAGTTTGGGGACAGGGGCTGAGACCCAGTACTTC.

The rearrangement joins TRBV6-1 to TRBJ2-2; D gene unclear. The V gene's germline CDR1 is MNHNS and CDR2 SASEGT. The CDR3 runs to 15 residues. With 6 bases removed from V and 2 bases from J, the gap between germline ends came to 13 bases. The CDR3 nucleotides are TGTGCCAGCAGCGCGGTGGTCATAAACACCGGGGAGCTGTTTTTT. Protein: CASSAVVINTGELFF.

J is TRBJ1-1 and V is TRBV6-5; D is ambiguous. Deletions cut 2 bases from V and 1 base from J, with 8 bases between. The germline V gene encodes CDR1 MNHEY and CDR2 SVGAGI. The CDR3 length is 14 residues. For the CDR3, the DNA is TGTGCCAGCAGTTACGAGGGTCAGAACACTGAAGCTTTCTTT. Translating it yields CASSYEGQNTEAFF.

This clone has only one observation. This chain joins TRBV5-1 and TRBJ2-6; D remains ambiguous. The ends were cut back, 3 bases at V and 0 bases at J, with 16 bases in the middle. CDR1 and CDR2 from the germline V gene are SGHRS and YFSETQ. This CDR3 is 18 amino acids long. The CDR3 bases are TGCGCCAGCAGCTCGGTGGGCTCAGGATCCTCTGGGGCCAACGTCCTGACTTTC. This gives the protein CASSSVGSGSSGANVLTF.

This clone occurred once. Sequence at one end of the junction differs from germline and may be a read error. This rearrangement joins TRBV18 to TRBJ2-7, with D possibly being TRBD1 (5 bases). This CDR3 spans 14 amino acids. Germline-derived CDR1 and CDR2 are KGHSH and LQKENI. Here the CDR3 DNA reads TGTGCCGGCTCGGAAAGGGCAGGGCACTACGAGCAGTACTTC. This sequence encodes CAGSERAGHYEQYF.

The rearrangement joins TRBV9 to TRBJ2-3; D might be TRBD2 (6 bases). Germline V gene lookup returns CDR1 SGDLS and CDR2 YYNGEE. This CDR3 is 14 amino acids long. Deletions cut 4 bases from V and 10 bases from J, with 19 bases between. CDR3 loop: CASSPQGTSRAQYF. CDR3 nucleotides: TGTGCCAGCAGCCCCCAAGGGACTTCAAGGGCGCAGTATTTT.

V gene TRBV11-1 combines with J gene TRBJ1-1; TRBD1 is a possible D gene (6 bases). Germline CDR1 and CDR2: SGHAT and FQDESV (reference sequence). The CDR3 runs to 16 residues. Trimming took 4 bases from V and 0 from J, leaving 15 bases between them. For the CDR3, the DNA is TGTGCCAGCAGCTCCGGGGGGGCGTGGGTGAACACTGAAGCTTTCTTT. Protein sequence: CASSSGGAWVNTEAFF.

This chain links TRBV5-6 with TRBJ2-1; 7 bases are a match to TRBD2. Trimming took 2 bases from V and 7 from J; bases not matched to a gene: 0. CDR1 is SGHDT, CDR2 YYEEEE, per germline. The CDR3 is 12 residues long. CDR3 DNA: TGTGCCAGCAGCTTAGCGGGGAATGAGCAGTTCTTC. Translated, it gives CASSLAGNEQFF. The full variable domain, completed using reference TRBV5-6 and TRBJ2-1, is DAGVTQSPTHLIKTRGQQVTLRCSPKSGHDTVSWYQQALGQGPQFIFQYYEEEERQRGNFPDRFSGHQFPNYSSELNVNALLLGDSALYLCASSLAGNEQFFGPGTRLTVL.

The chain carries TRBV5-6 and TRBJ1-1, with D possibly being TRBD1 (5 bases). The CDR3 is made up of 13 amino acids. Germline lookup yields CDR1 SGHDT and CDR2 YYEEEE. V lost 3 bases to trimming and J lost 3 bases, with 9 bases between them. CDR3 in DNA: TGTGCCAGCAGCTACGGGGGTTACACTGAAGCTTTCTTT. Translated: CASSYGGYTEAFF.

This chain uses TRBV4-2 with TRBJ1-2; 9 nucleotides agree with TRBD1. Germline loops: CDR1 LGHNA, CDR2 YNFKEQ. The V segment lost 0 bases and the J segment 8 bases; nucleotides outside the gene matches: 7. The CDR3 consists of 15 residues. The CDR3 coding sequence is TGTGCCAGCAGCCAAGATCCCGGGACAGGGAAAGGCTACACCTTC. It codes for CASSQDPGTGKGYTF.

This rearrangement joins TRBV9 to TRBJ1-2, with D possibly being TRBD1 (5 bases). Per germline, CDR1 SGDLS and CDR2 YYNGEE. Between the trimmed V and J ends, which lost 7 bases and 2 bases, there was a span of 9 bases. The CDR3 extends over 12 amino acids. For the CDR3, the DNA is TGTGCCAGCCAGGGAGGGAACTATGGCTACACCTTC. This translates into CASQGGNYGYTF.

This sequence joins TRBV6-1 and TRBJ2-3; a possible D gene is TRBD2 (5 bases). V shed 4 bases and J shed 2 bases, with 13 bases lying between them. This CDR3 comprises 15 residues. CDR1 and CDR2 (germline): MNHNS, SASEGT. As DNA, the CDR3 is TGTGCCAGCAGTGCCCTATCGGGAATCACAGATACGCAGTATTTT. This encodes CASSALSGITDTQYF.

With regard to this clone: The sample holds other DNA sequences that translate to the same CDR3. This rearrangement joins TRBV5-1 to TRBJ2-3, with D maybe TRBD2 (5 bases). Trimming took off 0 bases at V and 0 bases at J, with 11 bases between the two ends. CDR1 is SGHRS and CDR2 is YFSETQ in the germline V gene. The CDR3 sequence is 16 residues long. The CDR3 loop is CASSLGYRGSTDTQYF. CDR3 coding DNA: TGCGCCAGCAGCTTGGGGTACCGGGGTAGCACAGATACGCAGTATTTT. Based on the CDR3 plus reference TRBV5-1 and TRBJ2-3, the full variable domain is KAGVTQTPRYLIKTRGQQVTLSCSPISGHRSVSWYQQTPGQGLQFLFEYFSETQRNKGNFPGRFSGRQFSNSRSEMNVSTLELGDSALYLCASSLGYRGSTDTQYFGPGTRLTVL.

The chain uses TRBV5-4 and TRBJ2-1, with TRBD2 identical over 7 bases. The CDR3 length is 15 residues. Germline V gene lookup returns CDR1 SGHNT and CDR2 YYREEE (reference sequence). V shed 5 bases and J 4 bases; nucleotides not matched to a gene: 9. CDR3 coding DNA: TGTGCCAGCAGTCCTCTACTAGCGACTTACAATGAGCAGTTCTTC. The encoded protein is CASSPLLATYNEQFF.

This sequence joins TRBV7-9 and TRBJ2-1, with D unresolved. Trimming cost V 3 bases and J 10 bases, with 10 bases left between them. This CDR3 has 12 amino acids. The germline V gene has CDR1 SEHNR and CDR2 FQNEAQ (reference sequence). The CDR3 is CASSFGVLEQFF. In nucleotides, the CDR3 is TGTGCCAGCAGCTTCGGAGTTTTAGAGCAGTTCTTC.

The rearrangement links TRBV30 to TRBJ1-2, with a possible D match to TRBD1 (6 bases). Trimming shortened V by 3 bases and J by 6 bases, and 17 bases separated the two germline ends. CDR1 and CDR2 from the germline V gene are GTSNPN and SVGIG (reference sequence). This CDR3 spans 14 amino acids. The DNA of the CDR3 is TGTGCCTGGAGAGAGACAGGTGGGCCAGATGGCTACACCTTC. Encoded protein: CAWRETGGPDGYTF.

This rearrangement joins TRBV30 to TRBJ1-1, with D possibly TRBD1 on 5 matching bases. V gave up 4 bases and J gave up 5 bases, with 14 bases separating them. Germline V CDR1 and CDR2: GTSNPN, SVGIG (reference sequence). This CDR3 comprises 13 residues. The CDR3 loop reads CAWTVWGETEAFF. The CDR3 DNA reads as TGTGCCTGGACCGTGTGGGGGGAGACTGAAGCTTTCTTT. The whole variable domain, filled in from reference TRBV30 and TRBJ1-1, reads SQTIHQWPATLVQPVGSPLSLECTVEGTSNPNLYWYRQAAGRGLQLLFYSVGIGQISSEVPQNLSASRPQDRQFILSSKKLLLSDSGFYLCAWTVWGETEAFFGQGTRLTVV.

This chain links TRBV4-1 with TRBJ1-2, with TRBD1 matching over 10 bases. CDR1 MGHRA and CDR2 YSYEKL come from the germline V gene. V lost 0 bases, J lost 7 bases, and 11 bases stayed unmatched. The CDR3 is made up of 17 amino acids. The chain's CDR3 is CASSQDGPRQGATGYTF. In nucleotides, the CDR3 is TGCGCCAGCAGCCAAGACGGCCCCAGACAGGGGGCGACTGGCTACACCTTC.